A single sample gave rise to the 25 T cell receptor beta chains below, sequenced in a study of beta chain features in type 1 diabetes. Of the isolated RNA, all was reverse transcribed, and so the sequenced material was expressed TCRB transcripts. Data came from immunoSEQ multiplex PCR; TCRdb stores just in-frame clones and leaves some out. The sample shows around 450,000 clones, about an eighth of them seen only once. The sample taken for sequencing was naive CD4+ T cells from blood. The receptors here all came from a woman aged 18-29 years in good health.

This clone was seen only a few times. V and J are TRBV15 and TRBJ2-7; TRBD1 agrees at 8 bases. Germline assignment: CDR1 LNHNV and CDR2 YYDKDF (reference sequence). V lost 1 base, J lost 5 bases, and 7 bases stayed unmatched. The CDR3 has 15 amino acids. CDR3 in amino acids: CATSRVRSGGDEQYF. The CDR3 coding sequence is TGTGCCACCAGCAGAGTTAGGTCAGGGGGCGACGAGCAGTACTTC.

This clone was found a few times. The chain combines TRBV7-9 with TRBJ1-1; a possible D gene is TRBD1 (6 bases). The CDR3 loop spans 17 amino acids. Trimming cost V 1 base and J 1 base, with 16 bases left between them. Germline CDR1 is SEHNR and CDR2 is FQNEAQ (reference sequence). CDR3: CASSLGRVRDKNTEAFF. The CDR3 DNA reads TGTGCCAGCAGCTTAGGTAGGGTAAGGGACAAGAACACTGAAGCTTTCTTT. The full variable domain, rest sourced from reference TRBV7-9 and TRBJ1-1, is DTGVSQNPRHKITKRGQNVTFRCDPISEHNRLYWYRQTLGQGPEFLTYFQNEAQLEKSRLLSDRFSAERPKGSFSTLEIQRTEQGDSAMYLCASSLGRVRDKNTEAFFGQGTRLTVV.

This clone was detected only a few times. V is TRBV30 and J is TRBJ2-7; possibly TRBD1 for D (5 bases). Trimming took 4 bases from V and 4 from J, leaving 14 bases between them. Germline lookup yields CDR1 GTSNPN and CDR2 SVGIG (reference sequence). The CDR3 is 13 residues long. The CDR3: CAWKVAGQYEQYF. CDR3 DNA: TGTGCCTGGAAGGTTGCAGGGCAGTACGAGCAGTACTTC.

The chain has TRBV4-2 and TRBJ2-5; no reliable D call. Per germline, CDR1 LGHNA and CDR2 YNFKEQ. This CDR3 contains 15 residues. Trimming removed 1 base at V and 4 bases at J, with 13 bases between. CDR3 in DNA: TGTGCCAGCAGCCAAGTGTTCGACCGTATAGAGACCCAGTACTTC. Protein: CASSQVFDRIETQYF.

The chain couples TRBV9 to TRBJ2-4; D possibly corresponds to TRBD2 (7 bases). Trimming shortened V by 3 bases and J by 7 bases, and 23 bases separated the two germline ends. CDR1 and CDR2 from the germline V gene are SGDLS and YYNGEE. The CDR3 runs 17 residues. This chain's CDR3 is CASSAGPGGKFANIQYF. The CDR3 DNA follows: TGTGCCAGCAGCGCGGGGCCGGGGGGCAAATTCGCCAACATTCAGTACTTC.

The gene calls are TRBV19 and TRBJ1-1; no firm D call. Trimming removed 5 bases from V and 0 bases from J, with 16 bases in between. CDR1 is LNHDA and CDR2 is SQIVND in the germline V gene (reference sequence). The length of the CDR3 is 16 residues. Here the CDR3 DNA reads TGTGCCAGTAGTGACCCCTCTGGAAGGGTGAACACTGAAGCTTTCTTT. The encoded protein is CASSDPSGRVNTEAFF.

CDR3 bases: TGCGCCAGCAGCCAACCTATAGGACGGATCTCCTATAATTCACCCCTCCACTTT. As protein: CASSQPIGRISYNSPLHF. The J gene is TRBJ1-6, the V gene TRBV4-1; no clear D. Trimming left V 2 bases short and J 0 bases short, with 14 bases between. The germline V gene has CDR1 MGHRA and CDR2 YSYEKL. The CDR3 runs to 18 residues.

This clone was seen a few times. The CDR3 DNA follows: TGTGCCATCAGAATCGAACTCTATCAGCCCCAGCATTTT. Protein sequence: CAIRIELYQPQHF. The chain couples TRBV10-3 to TRBJ1-5; D remains unclear. Germline CDR1 and CDR2: ENHRY and SYGVKD. V shed 6 bases and J shed 5 bases, with 11 bases lying between them. This CDR3 contains 13 residues.

This clone has a handful of counts. The rearrangement joins TRBV14 to TRBJ2-1, with a weak D call TRBD2 (6 bases). V lost 3 bases to trimming and J lost 0 bases, with 24 bases between them. The CDR3 extends over 20 amino acids. CDR1 SGHDN and CDR2 FVKESK come from the germline V gene. The CDR3 DNA follows: TGTGCCAGCAGCCAGTCAGGCTGGACCGGGACTCCGAGCTCCTACAATGAGCAGTTCTTC. It yields the protein CASSQSGWTGTPSSYNEQFF.

V usage is TRBV6-5 and J usage is TRBJ1-1, with D possibly being TRBD1 (6 bases). The CDR3 spans 13 residues. Germline lookup yields CDR1 MNHEY and CDR2 SVGAGI. Trimming took 3 bases from V and 4 from J, leaving 9 bases between them. The CDR3 region has the DNA TGTGCCAGCAGTTATCAGGGGATCACTGAAGCTTTCTTT. Translation: CASSYQGITEAFF.

This chain links TRBV7-8 with TRBJ2-7; D is uncertain. The CDR3 covers 15 residues. V was pared by 2 bases and J by 0 bases, with 11 bases between. Germline CDR1 SGHVS, CDR2 FQNEAQ. CDR3 in DNA: TGTGCCAGCAGCTTAAGGGCGCGTAGCTCCTACGAGCAGTACTTC. It specifies CASSLRARSSYEQYF.

V and J are TRBV14 and TRBJ2-5, with D perhaps TRBD2 (6 bases). The V and J ends lost 6 bases and 4 bases respectively, with 12 bases between them. This CDR3 has 13 amino acids. CDR1 and CDR2 from the germline V gene are SGHDN and FVKESK. CDR3 nucleotides: TGTGCCAGCAGTCGGGGGTTCGGAGAGACCCAGTACTTC. It encodes CASSRGFGETQYF.

This rearrangement joins TRBV11-3 to TRBJ2-7; no firm D call. Germline lookup yields CDR1 SGHNT and CDR2 YENEEA. The CDR3 length is 13 residues. V lost 5 bases to trimming and J lost 3 bases, with 11 bases between them. CDR3 DNA sequence: TGTGCCAGCAGCGACCTGGCGGACTACGAGCAGTACTTC. Its translation is CASSDLADYEQYF. The full variable domain, rest sourced from reference TRBV11-3 and TRBJ2-7, is EAGVVQSPRYKIIEKKQPVAFWCNPISGHNTLYWYLQNLGQGPELLIRYENEEAVDDSQLPKDRFSAERLKGVDSTLKIQPAELGDSAVYLCASSDLADYEQYFGPGTRLTVT.

The V gene is TRBV28, the J gene TRBJ2-2; D unclear. Germline V gene sequence: CDR1 MDHEN, CDR2 SYDVKM. The CDR3 length is 16 residues. V was shortened by 4 bases and J by 1 base, with 13 bases between the two germline ends. In DNA form, the CDR3 reads TGTGCCAGCAGTTCCCGCTCGCGGAGGAACACCGGGGAGCTGTTTTTT. Translation: CASSSRSRRNTGELFF.

This clone was counted between two and nine times. The CDR3 spells CASSLQGGYTF. The CDR3 DNA reads TGTGCCAGCAGTTTGCAGGGCGGCTACACCTTC. V is TRBV28 and J is TRBJ1-2; D perhaps matches TRBD1 (5 bases). Germline V gene data show CDR1 as MDHEN and CDR2 as SYDVKM. The CDR3 is made up of 11 amino acids. Trimming took off 3 bases at V and 8 bases at J, with 7 bases between the two ends.

The rearrangement links TRBV7-2 to TRBJ1-1, with D unclear. This CDR3 has 15 residues. Germline V gene data show CDR1 as SGHTA and CDR2 as FQGNSA. V lost 5 bases, J lost 0 bases, and 13 bases lay in between. DNA of the CDR3: TGTGCCAGCAGCATTCGAGCTTACTTGAACACTGAAGCTTTCTTT. It translates to CASSIRAYLNTEAFF.

This sequence joins TRBV2 and TRBJ2-7; D might be TRBD2 (5 bases). Germline CDR1 and CDR2: SNHLY and FYNNEI. The V and J ends lost 2 bases and 2 bases respectively, with 10 bases between them. This CDR3 has 14 residues. The CDR3 reads CASSERGITYEQYV. The CDR3 DNA reads TGTGCCAGCAGTGAACGGGGAATCACCTACGAGCAGTACGTC.

This clone appeared a few times. The V and J genes are TRBV15 and TRBJ1-4; a weak D match, TRBD1 (5 bases). From germline, CDR1 is LNHNV and CDR2 YYDKDF (reference sequence). CDR3 size: 15 residues. The V end was cut by 5 bases, the J end by 4 bases, with 14 bases between. CDR3 sequence reads: CATSGRQSLNEKLFF. The CDR3 DNA reads TGTGCCACCAGCGGTAGACAGTCCCTTAATGAAAAACTGTTTTTT. Combining the CDR3 with reference TRBV15 and TRBJ1-4 gives the whole variable domain DAMVIQNPRYQVTQFGKPVTLSCSQTLNHNVMYWYQQKSSQAPKLLFHYYDKDFNNEADTPDNFQSRRPNTSFCFLDIRSPGLGDTAMYLCATSGRQSLNEKLFFGSGTQLSVL.

This chain connects TRBV6-6 to TRBJ2-7; 7 nucleotides agree with TRBD1. The CDR3 is made up of 14 amino acids. Unmatched junction bases numbered 10, after V lost 6 bases and J lost 5 bases. Germline V gives CDR1 MNHNY, CDR2 SVGAGI (reference sequence). For the CDR3, the DNA is TGTGCCAGCAGCCGTGGGACAGTCTCGAACGAGCAGTACTTC. It translates to CASSRGTVSNEQYF.

The sample holds a few counts of this clone. The chain employs TRBV20-1 and TRBJ1-2; TRBD1 agrees at 7 bases. The CDR3 is 11 residues long. The V gene end was trimmed by 8 bases and the J gene end by 2 bases; junction bases not matched to a gene: 2. Germline V gives CDR1 DFQATT, CDR2 SNEGSKA (reference sequence). DNA of the CDR3: TGCAGTCCGGGACAGAACTATGGCTACACCTTC. Its protein is CSPGQNYGYTF.

J is TRBJ1-2 and V is TRBV5-6; a weak D match, TRBD1 (5 bases). V was trimmed by 4 bases and J by 8 bases, leaving 18 bases between them. The CDR3 is made up of 14 amino acids. CDR1 is SGHDT and CDR2 is YYEEEE in the germline V gene. The CDR3 DNA reads TGTGCCAGCAGCACCCTAGGAGGGGCGTCCGGCTACACCTTC. Amino acids: CASSTLGGASGYTF.

This sequence joins TRBV29-1 and TRBJ2-7; TRBD1 might be the D (6 bases). The CDR3 has 20 residues. Germline V CDR1 and CDR2: SQVTM, ANQGSEA. The V end was cut by 5 bases, the J end by 1 base, with 33 bases between. In DNA, the CDR3 is TGCAGCGTTCTCCCGTGTTTGCCGATGATCAGGGGCCCTCGATCCTACGAGCAGTACGTC. Protein: CSVLPCLPMIRGPRSYEQYV.

The CDR3 sequence: CASSFPRTSGGPSTDTQYF. The DNA of the CDR3 is TGTGCCAGCAGTTTCCCGCGGACTAGCGGGGGGCCAAGCACAGATACGCAGTATTTT. This chain joins TRBV28 and TRBJ2-3, with TRBD2 matching over 14 bases. This CDR3 spans 19 amino acids. Trimming removed 3 bases from V and 0 bases from J; junction bases left unmatched: 8. Per the germline V gene, CDR1 is MDHEN and CDR2 is SYDVKM. Full variable domain (missing parts from reference TRBV28 and TRBJ2-3): DVKVTQSSRYLVKRTGEKVFLECVQDMDHENMFWYRQDPGLGLRLIYFSYDVKMKEKGDIPEGYSVSREKKERFSLILESASTNQTSMYLCASSFPRTSGGPSTDTQYFGPGTRLTVL.

This clone was counted many times. The V gene is TRBV7-9, the J gene TRBJ2-4; TRBD1 aligns across 7 bases. V trimming: 3 bases; J trimming: 5 bases; junction bases outside the gene matches: 1. CDR1 and CDR2 (germline): SEHNR, FQNEAQ (reference sequence). This CDR3 is 13 amino acids long. Here the CDR3 DNA reads TGTGCCAGCAGCTTCACAGGGGAAAACATTCAGTACTTC. Amino acid sequence: CASSFTGENIQYF.

This clone was seen a few times. This rearrangement joins TRBV5-6 to TRBJ1-2; tentative D call: TRBD1 (6 bases). Between the trimmed V and J ends, which lost 0 bases and 4 bases, there was a span of 19 bases. CDR3 length: 17 residues. The germline gives CDR1 SGHDT, CDR2 YYEEEE. CDR3 DNA sequence: TGTGCCAGCAGCTTGGAGACATTTGACAGGATTGCCTATGGCTACACCTTC. Translating it yields CASSLETFDRIAYGYTF.